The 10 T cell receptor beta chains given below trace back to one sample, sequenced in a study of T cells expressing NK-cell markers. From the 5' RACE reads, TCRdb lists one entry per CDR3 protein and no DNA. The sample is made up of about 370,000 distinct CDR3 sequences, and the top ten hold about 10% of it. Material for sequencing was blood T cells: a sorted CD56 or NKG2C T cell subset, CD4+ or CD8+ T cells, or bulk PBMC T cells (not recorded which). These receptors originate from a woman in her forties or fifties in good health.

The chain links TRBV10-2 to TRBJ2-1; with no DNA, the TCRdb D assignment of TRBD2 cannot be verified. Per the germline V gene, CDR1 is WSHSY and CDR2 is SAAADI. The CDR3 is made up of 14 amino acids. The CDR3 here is CASMLAGIFDEQFF.

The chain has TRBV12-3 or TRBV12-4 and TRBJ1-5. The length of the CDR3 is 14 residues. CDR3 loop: CASSPSGQSGAQHF.

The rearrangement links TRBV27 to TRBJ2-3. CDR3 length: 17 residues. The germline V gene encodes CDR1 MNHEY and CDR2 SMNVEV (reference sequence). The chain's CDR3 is CASSLWSDSWSTDTQYF.

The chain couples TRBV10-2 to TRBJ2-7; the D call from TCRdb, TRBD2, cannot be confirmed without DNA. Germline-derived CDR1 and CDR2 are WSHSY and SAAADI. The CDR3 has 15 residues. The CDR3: CASSHGTPRFGEQYF.

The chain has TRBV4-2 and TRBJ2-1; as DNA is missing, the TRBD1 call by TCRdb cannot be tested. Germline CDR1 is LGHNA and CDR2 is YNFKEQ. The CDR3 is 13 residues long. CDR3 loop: CASSQSNPGEQFF.

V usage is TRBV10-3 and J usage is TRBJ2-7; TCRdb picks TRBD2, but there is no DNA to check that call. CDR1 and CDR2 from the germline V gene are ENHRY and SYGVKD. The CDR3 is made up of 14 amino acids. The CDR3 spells CATSPSGSLHEQYF.

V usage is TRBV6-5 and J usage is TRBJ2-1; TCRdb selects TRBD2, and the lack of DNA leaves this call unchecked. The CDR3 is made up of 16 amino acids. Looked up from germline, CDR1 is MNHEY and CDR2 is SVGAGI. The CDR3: CASSSLAGGSYNEQFF.

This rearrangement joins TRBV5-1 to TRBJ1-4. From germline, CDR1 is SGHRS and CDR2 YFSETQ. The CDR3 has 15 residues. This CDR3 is CASSLGDLINEKLFF.

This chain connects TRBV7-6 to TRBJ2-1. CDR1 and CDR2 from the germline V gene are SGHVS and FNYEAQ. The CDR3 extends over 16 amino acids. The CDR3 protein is CASSLEVGGSYNEQFF.

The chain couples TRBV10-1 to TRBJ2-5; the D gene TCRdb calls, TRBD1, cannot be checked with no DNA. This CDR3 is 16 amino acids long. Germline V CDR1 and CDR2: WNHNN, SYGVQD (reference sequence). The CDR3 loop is CASSDPIRGRGETQYF.